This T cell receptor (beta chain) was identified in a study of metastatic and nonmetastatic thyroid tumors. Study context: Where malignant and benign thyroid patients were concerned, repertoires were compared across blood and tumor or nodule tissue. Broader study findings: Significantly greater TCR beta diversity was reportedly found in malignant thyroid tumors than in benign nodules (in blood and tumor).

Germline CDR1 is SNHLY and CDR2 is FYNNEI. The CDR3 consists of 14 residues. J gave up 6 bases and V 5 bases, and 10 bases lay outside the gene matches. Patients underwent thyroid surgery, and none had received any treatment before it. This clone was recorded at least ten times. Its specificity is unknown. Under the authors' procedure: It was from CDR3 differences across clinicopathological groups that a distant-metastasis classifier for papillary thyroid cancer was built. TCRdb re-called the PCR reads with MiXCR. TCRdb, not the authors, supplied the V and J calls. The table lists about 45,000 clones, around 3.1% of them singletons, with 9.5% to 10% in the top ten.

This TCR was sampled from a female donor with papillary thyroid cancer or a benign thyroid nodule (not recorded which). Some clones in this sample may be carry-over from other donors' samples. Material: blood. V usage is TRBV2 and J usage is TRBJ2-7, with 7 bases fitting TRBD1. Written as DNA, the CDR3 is TGTGCCAGCAGTCTAAACAGGGGTAACGGCGAGCAGTACTTC. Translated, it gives CASSLNRGNGEQYF.